This T cell receptor (beta chain) was found in a study of post-analysis software for immune sequencing data. Tagging with unique molecular identifiers was a feature of the TCR beta cDNA libraries. MiXCR, applied by TCRdb to the PCR reads, yields one record per CDR3 protein. Counted here are 650,000 to 900,000 distinct CDR3 sequences, 46% occurring once; the ten biggest clones make up roughly 4.9%. Study findings and constraints: When patients were compared with controls, about 5 TRBV segments were more frequent, TRBV5-6, TRBV5-1 and TRBV20-1 among them. Samples from a shared batch, those prepared together, strongly co-clustered by F measure.

Details on this clonotype: The antigen is unknown.

Trimming took off 0 bases at V and 3 bases at J, with 11 bases between the two ends. Germline V gene lookup returns CDR1 ENHRY and CDR2 SYGVKD. The CDR3 runs 15 residues. Sequencing used blood. The gene calls are TRBV10-3 and TRBJ1-2, with D uncertain. The source is a girl under 18 with multiple sclerosis. The CDR3 spells CAISESLSGDYGYTF. The CDR3 region has the DNA TGTGCCATCAGTGAGTCGCTGTCGGGAGACTATGGCTACACCTTC.